This T cell receptor beta chain was captured by sequencing in a study of blood T cells in healthy people across ages. The study, taken as a whole, reports: Per million T cells, TCR beta diversity dropped roughly linearly as age increased.

Through a sample-barcoded 5' primer and a J-beta primer mix, a second PCR was run for roughly 6 to 11 cycles. The authors tagged each cDNA molecule using a template-switch adaptor with 12 random nucleotides. TCRdb passed the 5' RACE reads through MiXCR, listing each CDR3 protein once. The repertoire has approximately 1.5 million distinct CDR3 sequences, 42% of them found once; the top ten carry over 3.5%. Remarks on this clonotype: The antigen remains undetermined.

Donors ranged from roughly 6 to 100 years old and were healthy Caucasians in Russia. The receptor was isolated from a woman aged 18-35 years in good health. Sequencing was performed on blood.

CDR3 coding DNA: TGCAGTGGGAAGGAAGGCGACAATGAGCAGTTCTTC. As protein: CSGKEGDNEQFF. The chain joins TRBV20-1 to TRBJ2-1; no definite D call. Germline lookup yields CDR1 DFQATT and CDR2 SNEGSKA (reference sequence). Trimming took off 7 bases at V and 5 bases at J, with 12 bases between the two ends. This CDR3 region has 12 residues.